This T cell receptor (beta chain) originates from a study of cytomegalovirus exposure and HLA in healthy donors. V trimming: 6 bases; J trimming: 6 bases; junction bases outside the gene matches: 10. The germline gives CDR1 LNHDA, CDR2 SQIVND (reference sequence). This CDR3 contains 15 residues. This cohort consisted of healthy bone marrow donors. This clone has only one observation. The PCR made use of 60 Vbeta and 13 Jbeta primers. Generated by immunoSEQ multiplex PCR, the TCRdb table keeps only in-frame clones and is missing some. The table records 150,000 to 200,000 clones, more than 70% of them present only once.

The material sequenced was PBMCs. This TCR derives from a male donor in good health and CMV-seronegative. The chain recombines TRBV19 with TRBJ1-2; 10 bases fit TRBD1. CDR3 sequence: CASSHRDRGNDGYTF. CDR3 DNA sequence: TGTGCCAGTAGCCATCGGGACAGGGGAAATGATGGCTACACCTTC.